These 32 T cell receptor beta chains came from one sample sequenced in a study of cytomegalovirus exposure and HLA in healthy donors. The PCR employed 60 Vbeta primers together with 13 Jbeta primers. The method was immunoSEQ multiplex PCR; TCRdb's version includes in-frame clones alone and lacks a portion of them. The sample has 150,000 or so clones, roughly 73% seen once. The source material was PBMCs. The receptors were sampled from a woman between 18 and 30 years old in good health and CMV-seronegative.

The chain employs TRBV28 and TRBJ2-1; maybe TRBD2 (7 bases). Trimming took off 6 bases at V and 8 bases at J, with 23 bases between the two ends. The CDR3 length is 16 residues. Per the germline V gene, CDR1 is MDHEN and CDR2 is SYDVKM. CDR3 nucleotide sequence: TGTGCCAGCAGCCCAAGGGGGGGAATTTTTCTCTATGAGCAGTTCTTC. It encodes CASSPRGGIFLYEQFF.

A few counts support this clone. V usage is TRBV7-2 and J usage is TRBJ1-2; D gene unclear. CDR1 and CDR2 (germline): SGHTA, FQGNSA. This CDR3 is built from 15 residues. With 0 bases removed from V and 3 bases from J, the gap between germline ends came to 11 bases. This chain's CDR3 is CASSLAREAYYGYTF. The CDR3 DNA follows: TGTGCCAGCAGCTTAGCGCGGGAGGCGTACTATGGCTACACCTTC.

The chain is built from TRBV15 and TRBJ2-5; 7 bases match TRBD1. The end of the DNA fits TRBJ2-7 better, so the J call may be wrong. From germline, CDR1 is LNHNV and CDR2 YYDKDF (reference sequence). CDR3 length equals 13 residues. For the CDR3, the DNA is TGTGCCACCGGCCGGGACAGATCCTACGAGCAGTACTTC. Amino acids: CATGRDRSYEQYF.

The rearrangement uses TRBV10-2 and TRBJ2-5; D perhaps matches TRBD1 (6 bases). The CDR3 consists of 13 residues. Per the germline V gene, CDR1 is WSHSY and CDR2 is SAAADI. The V end lost 6 bases, the J end lost 5 bases, and 13 bases lay between the germline ends. The CDR3 bases are TGCGCCAGCAGCTCCAGGGGATGGGAGACCCAGTACTTC. Encoded protein: CASSSRGWETQYF.

This clone appeared once. V gene TRBV4-3 combines with J gene TRBJ1-2; D is perhaps TRBD1 (5 bases). The CDR3 spans 11 residues. Germline-derived CDR1 and CDR2 are LGHNA and YSLEER. The CDR3 nucleotides read TGCGCTTCCTGGGGGGGATATGGCTACACCTTC. Translation: CASWGGYGYTF.

This clone has more than one count but fewer than ten. This chain joins TRBV4-1 and TRBJ1-2, with TRBD1 matching over 10 bases. The V gene's germline CDR1 is MGHRA and CDR2 YSYEKL. This CDR3 contains 14 residues. After removal of 5 bases from V and 3 bases from J, the junction contained 3 bases not matched to a gene. This CDR3 reads CASSRDRGDYGYTF. CDR3 sequence (DNA): TGCGCCAGCAGCAGGGACAGGGGAGACTATGGCTACACCTTC.

The V and J genes are TRBV7-9 and TRBJ2-5; 7 bases are shared with TRBD1. The germline V gene encodes CDR1 SEHNR and CDR2 FQNEAQ (reference sequence). This CDR3 spans 13 amino acids. V was pared by 7 bases and J by 6 bases, with 8 bases of the junction left unmatched. The CDR3 is CASNPTGSKTQYF. CDR3 nucleotide sequence: TGTGCCAGCAATCCGACAGGGAGTAAGACCCAGTACTTC.

The V call is TRBV6-5, the J call TRBJ2-2; D may be TRBD2 (6 bases). Trimming shortened V by 4 bases and J by 3 bases, and 12 bases separated the two germline ends. This CDR3 comprises 15 residues. Looked up from germline, CDR1 is MNHEY and CDR2 is SVGAGI. The CDR3 DNA is TGTGCCAGCAGTTCGCGGGAAGGGTACACCGGGGAGCTGTTTTTT. This gives the protein CASSSREGYTGELFF.

This sequence joins TRBV18 and TRBJ2-2; D possibly corresponds to TRBD1 (5 bases). V was shortened by 3 bases and J by 0 bases, with 17 bases between the two germline ends. CDR3 length: 18 amino acids. Germline-derived CDR1 and CDR2 are KGHSH and LQKENI. This chain's CDR3 is CASSPFAIRGANTGELFF. CDR3 sequence (DNA): TGTGCCAGCTCACCTTTCGCCATTAGGGGCGCGAACACCGGGGAGCTGTTTTTT.

V usage is TRBV30 and J usage is TRBJ2-1; unclear D gene. This CDR3 has 10 residues. V was trimmed by 2 bases and J by 7 bases, leaving 3 bases between them. Germline loops: CDR1 GTSNPN, CDR2 SVGIG (reference sequence). The CDR3 reads CAWSRNEQFF. CDR3 nucleotides: TGTGCCTGGAGTCGGAATGAGCAGTTCTTC.

The chain is built from TRBV5-1 and TRBJ1-2; TRBD1 matches 7 bases. Trimming at V came to 0 bases and at J to 3 bases, leaving 2 bases not matched to a gene. The CDR3 is 14 residues long. Germline V lookup: CDR1 SGHRS, CDR2 YFSETQ. The CDR3 spells CASSLGTGHYGYTF. CDR3 DNA: TGCGCCAGCAGCTTGGGGACAGGCCACTATGGCTACACCTTC.

This rearrangement joins TRBV6-1 to TRBJ2-3; D possibly corresponds to TRBD2 (6 bases). In germline, CDR1 is MNHNS, CDR2 SASEGT. V gave up 8 bases and J gave up 4 bases, with 13 bases separating them. The CDR3 spans 13 residues. CDR3 sequence reads: CASDPGGADTQYF. CDR3 DNA: TGTGCCAGCGACCCCGGGGGTGCAGATACGCAGTATTTT.

The rearrangement links TRBV5-1 to TRBJ2-3; D may be TRBD2 (7 bases). V was pared by 1 base and J by 2 bases, with 14 bases between. Germline CDR1 and CDR2: SGHRS and YFSETQ. The CDR3 sequence is 16 residues long. The CDR3 protein is CASSLQRGGNTDTQYF. CDR3 nucleotide sequence: TGCGCCAGCAGCTTGCAGAGGGGGGGAAACACAGATACGCAGTATTTT. Combining the CDR3 with reference TRBV5-1 and TRBJ2-3 gives the whole variable domain KAGVTQTPRYLIKTRGQQVTLSCSPISGHRSVSWYQQTPGQGLQFLFEYFSETQRNKGNFPGRFSGRQFSNSRSEMNVSTLELGDSALYLCASSLQRGGNTDTQYFGPGTRLTVL.

The chain has TRBV7-2 and TRBJ1-5; 7 positions agree with TRBD1. Germline V gene data show CDR1 as SGHTA and CDR2 as FQGNSA. The CDR3 has 14 amino acids. The V and J ends lost 2 bases and 5 bases, in that order; junction bases with no gene match: 3. CDR3 in amino acids: CASSLTGQDQPQHF. The CDR3 DNA follows: TGTGCCAGCAGCTTAACCGGACAGGATCAGCCCCAGCATTTT. Full variable domain (missing parts from reference TRBV7-2 and TRBJ1-5): GAGVSQSPSNKVTEKGKDVELRCDPISGHTALYWYRQSLGQGLEFLIYFQGNSAPDKSGLPSDRFSAERTGGSVSTLTIQRTQQEDSAVYLCASSLTGQDQPQHFGDGTRLSIL.

There are a few counts of this clone. V is TRBV4-1 and J is TRBJ2-1; the D is unclear. Trimming cost V 4 bases and J 6 bases, with 13 bases left between them. Germline CDR1 is MGHRA and CDR2 is YSYEKL. The length of the CDR3 is 14 residues. The CDR3 coding sequence is TGCGCCAGCAGCCTTCCTCTTTCTAGCAATGAGCAGTTCTTC. It encodes CASSLPLSSNEQFF.

The rearrangement joins TRBV6-5 to TRBJ1-1; the D gene is possibly TRBD1 (5 bases). The CDR3 runs to 12 residues. Germline V gene lookup returns CDR1 MNHEY and CDR2 SVGAGI. With 6 bases removed from V and 4 bases from J, the gap between germline ends came to 9 bases. Here the CDR3 reads CASRRQFTEAFF. CDR3 nucleotide sequence: TGTGCCAGCAGGAGACAGTTCACTGAAGCTTTCTTT.

This clone was seen a handful of times. Germline and junction disagree at one end, which may indicate a read error. The J gene is TRBJ1-5, the V gene TRBV15; D gene ambiguous. From germline, CDR1 is LNHNV and CDR2 YYDKDF (reference sequence). The CDR3 spans 13 residues. The CDR3 reads CATSSQKNRPQHF. CDR3 DNA: TGTGCCACCAGCTCCCAGAAGAATCGGCCCCAGCATTTT.

V and J are TRBV5-6 and TRBJ2-7; 9 nucleotides match TRBD1. V lost 2 bases to trimming and J lost 3 bases; unmatched junction nucleotides: 3. CDR1 is SGHDT and CDR2 is YYEEEE in the germline V gene. The CDR3 loop spans 14 amino acids. As DNA, the CDR3 is TGTGCCAGCAGCTTCGGGACAGGGAGCTACGAGCAGTACGTC. Translation: CASSFGTGSYEQYV.

The chain carries TRBV28 and TRBJ1-5; 10 positions agree with TRBD1. V shed 6 bases, J shed 4 bases, and the junction held 6 bases outside the gene matches. Germline V lookup: CDR1 MDHEN, CDR2 SYDVKM. CDR3 length: 15 amino acids. The CDR3 region has the DNA TGTGCCAGCAGCCGGGGACAGGGGCAAAATCAGCCCCAGCATTTT. The encoded protein is CASSRGQGQNQPQHF.

This clone was seen a few times. The genes are TRBV7-8 and TRBJ1-5, with D unresolved. Germline loops: CDR1 SGHVS, CDR2 FQNEAQ. V lost 0 bases and J 4 bases, leaving 10 bases between the germline ends. The CDR3 has 15 residues. CDR3 nucleotides: TGTGCCAGCAGCTTAGCGTCGCAGGCAAATCAGCCCCAGCATTTT. This translates into CASSLASQANQPQHF.

The V gene is TRBV28, the J gene TRBJ2-1; the match to TRBD1 covers 9 bases. This CDR3 contains 14 residues. The V gene end was trimmed by 5 bases and the J gene end by 7 bases; junction bases not matched to a gene: 6. Germline CDR1 is MDHEN and CDR2 is SYDVKM. CDR3 in DNA: TGTGCCAGCAGTACCATGACAGGGGGAAATGAGCAGTTCTTC. Translation: CASSTMTGGNEQFF.

V usage is TRBV7-2 and J usage is TRBJ1-2; D not resolved. From germline, CDR1 is SGHTA and CDR2 FQGNSA. V shed 4 bases and J shed 1 base, with 10 bases lying between them. The length of the CDR3 is 14 residues. CDR3 sequence (DNA): TGTGCCAGCAGCTCCCCCGCTATTAACTATGGCTACACCTTC. Encoded protein: CASSSPAINYGYTF. The full variable domain, completed using reference TRBV7-2 and TRBJ1-2, is GAGVSQSPSNKVTEKGKDVELRCDPISGHTALYWYRQSLGQGLEFLIYFQGNSAPDKSGLPSDRFSAERTGGSVSTLTIQRTQQEDSAVYLCASSSPAINYGYTFGSGTRLTVV.

This clone was picked up a small number of times. The chain uses TRBV5-1 and TRBJ2-5; 7 nucleotides align to TRBD1. Trimming took 4 bases from V and 5 from J; bases not matched to a gene: 8. The CDR3 contains 14 residues. CDR1 SGHRS and CDR2 YFSETQ come from the germline V gene. The CDR3 sequence is CASSKGQMRETQYF. CDR3 bases: TGCGCCAGCAGCAAGGGACAGATGAGGGAGACCCAGTACTTC.

This chain connects TRBV28 to TRBJ1-5; 7 positions match TRBD1. The ends lost 2 bases at V and 7 bases at J; junction bases unmatched: 8. CDR3 length: 15 residues. Germline assignment: CDR1 MDHEN and CDR2 SYDVKM. The CDR3 bases are TGTGCCAGCAGTTTACTTGACAGGGAGCGCCAGCCCCAGCATTTT. This codes for CASSLLDRERQPQHF.

There are a few counts of this clone. This chain links TRBV19 with TRBJ1-2; D is ambiguous. The CDR3 is 14 residues long. Germline CDR1 and CDR2: LNHDA and SQIVND (reference sequence). Deletions cut 2 bases from V and 2 bases from J, with 9 bases between. The CDR3 protein is CASSINGGNYGYTF. The CDR3 DNA is TGTGCCAGTAGTATAAACGGAGGGAACTATGGCTACACCTTC. The whole variable domain, filled in from reference TRBV19 and TRBJ1-2, reads DGGITQSPKYLFRKEGQNVTLSCEQNLNHDAMYWYRQDPGQGLRLIYYSQIVNDFQKGDIAEGYSVSREKKESFPLTVTSAQKNPTAFYLCASSINGGNYGYTFGSGTRLTVV.

The CDR3 nucleotides read TGTGCCACCAGCAGAGAGGGGGCCTTTAATGAAAAACTGTTTTTT. Translated: CATSREGAFNEKLFF. V gene TRBV15 combines with J gene TRBJ1-4; tentatively, D is TRBD1 (6 bases). V was trimmed by 0 bases and J by 4 bases, leaving 9 bases between them. The germline CDR1 and CDR2 sequences are LNHNV and YYDKDF (reference sequence). This CDR3 is built from 15 residues.

The chain employs TRBV6-1 and TRBJ2-7; D call uncertain. The V gene's germline CDR1 is MNHNS and CDR2 SASEGT. The CDR3 is 12 residues long. V lost 5 bases and J lost 1, with 6 bases in between. The CDR3 reads CASSSQSYEQYF. The CDR3 DNA is TGTGCCAGCAGTTCCCAGTCCTACGAGCAGTACTTC.

V gene TRBV6-5 combines with J gene TRBJ1-1, with D hard to call. Germline V CDR1 and CDR2: MNHEY, SVGAGI. The length of the CDR3 is 13 residues. V gave up 5 bases and J gave up 0 bases, with 7 bases separating them. The CDR3 DNA reads TGTGCCAGCAGTCTACAGCTGAACACTGAAGCTTTCTTT. It is translated as CASSLQLNTEAFF.

J is TRBJ2-5 and V is TRBV7-9; TRBD1 matches 11 bases. The CDR3 has 14 residues. Germline CDR1 is SEHNR and CDR2 is FQNEAQ (reference sequence). The junction had 4 bases not matched to a gene; V was cut back by 5 bases and J by 5 bases. CDR3 sequence reads: CASSAGQGGETQYF. As DNA, the CDR3 is TGTGCCAGCAGCGCGGGACAGGGGGGCGAGACCCAGTACTTC.

J is TRBJ2-7 and V is TRBV11-2, with TRBD2 matching 14 bases. Germline values: CDR1 SGHAT, CDR2 FQNNGV. The trim removed 1 base at V and 5 bases at J, leaving 7 bases unmatched. The CDR3 is made up of 17 amino acids. The CDR3 DNA is TGTGCCAGCAGCTTAGTGGGGACTAGCGGGAGTGATGACGAGCAGTACGTC. This translates into CASSLVGTSGSDDEQYV.

The V call is TRBV7-9, the J call TRBJ2-5; 8 positions match TRBD2. The assigned J gene may be wrong: the sequence end matches TRBJ2-7 better. The CDR3 length is 14 residues. The germline V gene encodes CDR1 SEHNR and CDR2 FQNEAQ (reference sequence). CDR3 coding DNA: TGTGCCAGCAGCTACGACCGCGGGGGGCGCGAGCAGTACTTC. As protein: CASSYDRGGREQYF.

In this sample, this clone turned up once. The chain recombines TRBV6-6 with TRBJ2-5; 8 positions match TRBD1. Germline V gene sequence: CDR1 MNHNY, CDR2 SVGAGI (reference sequence). CDR3 length: 15 residues. J gave up 5 bases and V 5 bases, and 10 bases lay outside the gene matches. The CDR3 bases are TGTGCCAGCAGTCCAGCCCGGACAGGGAGGGAGACCCAGTACTTC. Its protein product is CASSPARTGRETQYF.